This TCR beta chain originates from a study of T cell responses to AZD1222 COVID-19 vaccine. Study results and caveats: Females outnumbered males among donors, who were mostly white British; clonal diversity was possibly underestimated.

Assay used: immunoSEQ multiplex PCR; TCRdb lists only in-frame clones, some missing. This table holds over 110,000 clones, more than 85% found once. In regard to this clone: What it binds is not known.

CDR1 and CDR2 (germline): LGHNA, YSLEER. This CDR3 has 15 amino acids. J gave up 7 bases and V 6 bases, and 10 bases lay outside the gene matches. Sequencing was performed on peripheral blood, taken on day 0 of AZD1222 vaccination. The sequence derives from an adult in good health. The chain employs TRBV4-3 and TRBJ2-1; 9 nucleotides align to TRBD1. The DNA of the CDR3 is TGCGCCAGCAGTACGGACAGGGGAAACCGAAATGAGCAGTTCTTC. This encodes CASSTDRGNRNEQFF.